There are a few counts of the clone carrying this T cell receptor beta chain. The antigen is undetermined. V dropped 2 bases and J dropped 8 bases, with 16 bases sitting between them. Germline loops: CDR1 MNHEY, CDR2 SVGEGT. The CDR3 sequence is 15 residues long. These data originate in a study of blood T cells in healthy people across ages. Through a sample-barcoded 5' primer and a J-beta primer mix, a second PCR was run for roughly 7 to 11 cycles. Every cDNA was tagged by a template-switch adaptor with 12 random nucleotides. TCRdb passed the 5' RACE reads through MiXCR, listing each CDR3 protein once. The sample lists about 1.8 million distinct CDR3 sequences, just under 50% seen once, with roughly 2% in the top ten. Study-level findings and limits: In older individuals, TCR beta diversity per million T cells was lower, falling roughly linearly with age. Compared with aged donors, long-lived donors showed fewer expanded clones, suggesting selection.

The rearrangement joins TRBV6-2 or TRBV6-3 to TRBJ2-1; D perhaps matches TRBD2 (6 bases). This receptor was obtained from a woman in her forties in good health. The sample taken for sequencing was blood. The CDR3 nucleotides are TGTGCCAGCAGTTACGGGTGGCGGGGTAACGATGAGCAGTTCTTC. Translation gives CASSYGWRGNDEQFF.